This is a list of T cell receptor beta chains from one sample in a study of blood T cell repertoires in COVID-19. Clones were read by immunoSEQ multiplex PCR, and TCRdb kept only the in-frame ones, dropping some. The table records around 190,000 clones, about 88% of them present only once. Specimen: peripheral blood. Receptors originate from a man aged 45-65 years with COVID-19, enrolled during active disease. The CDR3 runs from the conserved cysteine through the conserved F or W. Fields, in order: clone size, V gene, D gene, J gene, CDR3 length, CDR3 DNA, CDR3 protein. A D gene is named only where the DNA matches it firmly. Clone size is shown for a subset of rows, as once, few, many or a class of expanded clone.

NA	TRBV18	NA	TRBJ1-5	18	TGTGCCAGCTCACCACAGACTCCTTCCCCCAGCGGCAATCAGCCCCAGCATTTT	CASSPQTPSPSGNQPQHF
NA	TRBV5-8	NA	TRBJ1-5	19	TGTGCCAGCGGGGGGGCGGGAAGGTCGTCCCCTTATAGCAATCAGCCCCAGCATTTT	CASGGAGRSSPYSNQPQHF
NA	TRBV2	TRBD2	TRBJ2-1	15	TGTGCCAGCAGAGGGGACTGGCGGGAGACCAATGAGCAGTTCTTC	CASRGDWRETNEQFF
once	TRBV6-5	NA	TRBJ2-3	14	TGTGCCGGGGACGGAGGGCCCGGCACAGATACGCAGTATTTT	CAGDGGPGTDTQYF
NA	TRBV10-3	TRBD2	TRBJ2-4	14	TGTGCCATCAGTGAGATTGCGGGAGAAAACATTCAGTACTTC	CAISEIAGENIQYF
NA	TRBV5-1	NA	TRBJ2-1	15	TGCGCCAGCAGCACGTCGGGACACGACACCAATGAGCAGTTCTTC	CASSTSGHDTNEQFF
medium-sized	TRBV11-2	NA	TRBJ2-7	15	TGTGCCAGCAGCTTAGATGCCGACAGATTATACGAGCAGTACTTC	CASSLDADRLYEQYF
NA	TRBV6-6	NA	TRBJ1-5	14	TGTGCCAGCAGTTACGTGGAGGAGAATCAGCCCCAGCATTTT	CASSYVEENQPQHF
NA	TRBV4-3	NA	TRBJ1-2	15	TGCGCCAGCAGCCAAGAGGGGAAAGGGGGCTATGGCTACACCTTC	CASSQEGKGGYGYTF
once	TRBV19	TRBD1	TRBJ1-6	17	TGTGCCAGTAGTATAGATCACCAGGGGGTCAGTAATTCACCCCTCCACTTT	CASSIDHQGVSNSPLHF
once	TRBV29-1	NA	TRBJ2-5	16	TGCAGCGTGGGGTATCTGACAGTAACTTTCAAAGAGACCCAGTACTTC	CSVGYLTVTFKETQYF
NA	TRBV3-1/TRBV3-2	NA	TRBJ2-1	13	TGTGCCAGCGGCGGACAGAATCAAGGTGAGCAGTTCTTC	CASGGQNQGEQFF
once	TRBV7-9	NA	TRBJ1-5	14	TGTGCCAGCAGCTTCGGAGGGAGAGGACAGCCCCAGCATTTT	CASSFGGRGQPQHF
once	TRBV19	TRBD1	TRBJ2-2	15	TGTGCCAGTAGGCCCTGGACAGGGGACACCGGGGAGCTGTTTTTT	CASRPWTGDTGELFF
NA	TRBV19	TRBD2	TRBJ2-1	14	TGTGCCAGTAGTGGCTGGCGGGAGCTTGATGAGCAGTTCTTC	CASSGWRELDEQFF
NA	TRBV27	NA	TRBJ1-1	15	TGTGCCAGCAGCGGACAGCGCCTGATGAACACTGAAGCTTTCTTT	CASSGQRLMNTEAFF
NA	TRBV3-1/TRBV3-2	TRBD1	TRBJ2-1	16	TGTGCCAGCAGCCAATGGACCGGGACAGCCTACAATGAGCAGTTCTTC	CASSQWTGTAYNEQFF
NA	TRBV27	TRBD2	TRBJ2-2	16	TGTGCCAGCAGTTTACCGGGACTAGCGGGGTTCGGGGAGCTGTTTTTT	CASSLPGLAGFGELFF
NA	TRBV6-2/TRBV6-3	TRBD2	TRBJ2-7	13	TGTGCCAGCAGTTACCGCGGGAGGTACGAGCAGTACTTC	CASSYRGRYEQYF
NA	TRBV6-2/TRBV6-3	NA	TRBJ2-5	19	TGTGCCAGCAGTTACGTCCGCGGAGGGCCCCCTTTTTCCGCGGAGACCCAGTACTTC	CASSYVRGGPPFSAETQYF
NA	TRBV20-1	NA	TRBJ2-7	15	TGCAGTGCTAGTATGGGGGCGGCTGCCTCCTACGAGCAGTACTTC	CSASMGAAASYEQYF
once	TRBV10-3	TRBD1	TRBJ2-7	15	TGTGCCATCAGCGACACGACAGGGGGCCCCTACGAGCAGTACTTC	CAISDTTGGPYEQYF
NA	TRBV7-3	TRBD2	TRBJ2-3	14	TGTGCCAGCAGCGCCGCGGGAGTACCAGATACGCAGTATTTT	CASSAAGVPDTQYF
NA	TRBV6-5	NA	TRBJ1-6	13	TGTGCCAGCAGTTTTAAAGGGGAATCACCCCTCCACTTT	CASSFKGESPLHF
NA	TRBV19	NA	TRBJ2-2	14	TGTGCCAGTACAGACGGGACGAACACCGGGGAGCTGTTTTTT	CASTDGTNTGELFF
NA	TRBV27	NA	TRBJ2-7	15	TGTGCCAGCAGCTTGGCCCCGGAGGGATTCTACGAGCAGTACTTC	CASSLAPEGFYEQYF
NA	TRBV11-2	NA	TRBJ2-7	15	TGTGCCAGCAGCTTAGTCTCCAGGGATGTGACCGAGCAGTACTTC	CASSLVSRDVTEQYF
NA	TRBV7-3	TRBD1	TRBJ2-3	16	TGTGCCAGCAGCCAGAGTAGGACAGGGGGACGAGATACGCAGTATTTT	CASSQSRTGGRDTQYF
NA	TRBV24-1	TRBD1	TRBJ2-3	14	TGTGCCACCAGCGGGACAGACAGCACAGATACGCAGTATTTT	CATSGTDSTDTQYF
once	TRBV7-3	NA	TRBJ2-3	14	TGTGCCAGCAGCCCGGGAAATGCGGGGGATACGCAGTATTTT	CASSPGNAGDTQYF
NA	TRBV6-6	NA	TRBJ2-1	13	TGTGCCAGCAGTCCGCACTTGTCGCGTGAGCAGTTCTTC	CASSPHLSREQFF
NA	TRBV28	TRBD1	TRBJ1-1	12	TGTGCCAGCAGCTCGATCAGGGGGGAAGCTTTCTTT	CASSSIRGEAFF
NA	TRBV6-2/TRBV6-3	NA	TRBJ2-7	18	TGTGCCAGCAGTTACTCGAGAAGTCTCAGGGGTGGAGGATACGAGCAGTACTTC	CASSYSRSLRGGGYEQYF
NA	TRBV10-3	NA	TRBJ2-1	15	TGTGCCATCAGTGAGATCGGGGTAGGGGGCAATGAGCAGTTCTTC	CAISEIGVGGNEQFF
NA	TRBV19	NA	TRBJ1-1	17	TGTGCCAGTAGTACCAGGGTGCTGGGTGCTCTGAACACTGAAGCTTTCTTT	CASSTRVLGALNTEAFF
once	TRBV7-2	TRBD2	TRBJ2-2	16	TGTGCCAGCAGATCTAGCGGGGGCGCGAACACCGGGGAGCTGTTTTTT	CASRSSGGANTGELFF
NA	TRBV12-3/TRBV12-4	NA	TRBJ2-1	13	TGTGCCAGCAGTCTGGGAGCCGTCCGAGGGGGGTTCTTC	CASSLGAVRGGFF
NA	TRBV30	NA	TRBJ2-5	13	TGTGCCTGGGCGGGACAGTCTCGGAAGACCCAGTACTTC	CAWAGQSRKTQYF
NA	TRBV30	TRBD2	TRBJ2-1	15	TGTGCCTGGAAGCTAGCGGGGGGACTCTACAATGAGCAGTTCTTC	CAWKLAGGLYNEQFF
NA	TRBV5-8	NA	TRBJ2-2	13	TGCAGGGGTGGGGGAATTTACACCGGGGAGCTGTTTTTT	CRGGGIYTGELFF
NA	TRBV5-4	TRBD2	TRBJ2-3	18	TGTGCCAGCAGCCTAAGACTAGCGGGGGGGCCGGGCACAGATACGCAGTATTTT	CASSLRLAGGPGTDTQYF
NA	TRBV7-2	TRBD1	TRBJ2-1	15	TGTGCCAGCATCGCCGGGACAGGGATTTACAATGAGCAGTTCTTC	CASIAGTGIYNEQFF
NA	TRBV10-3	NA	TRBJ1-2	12	TGTGCCACCGAACAGGGTGACTATGGCTACACCTTC	CATEQGDYGYTF
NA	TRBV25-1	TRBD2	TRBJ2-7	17	TGTGCCAGCAGTGAACCAAACTCAGGGACTAGCTCCTACGAGCAGTACTTC	CASSEPNSGTSSYEQYF
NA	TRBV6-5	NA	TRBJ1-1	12	TGTGCCAGCACCCGACGGATACAGCCGGCTTTCTTT	CASTRRIQPAFF
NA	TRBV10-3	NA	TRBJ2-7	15	TGTGCCATCAGTGCTGGAGGCCGTACCTCCTACGAGCAGTACTTC	CAISAGGRTSYEQYF
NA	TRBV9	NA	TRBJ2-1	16	TGTGCCAGCAGCGGAGCCCCAGGGAACCCATTCTATGAGCAGTTCTTC	CASSGAPGNPFYEQFF